The clone carrying this T cell receptor (beta chain) was observed at least ten times. The antigen remains undetermined. The sample comes from a study of T cells in Graves' hyperthyroidism and ophthalmopathy. Looking at the study overall: Peripheral blood samples were taken at initial diagnosis, prior to any treatment.

What was amplified from RNA transcripts were TCR beta CDR3 regions. TCR CDR3 regions were first amplified by RT-PCR with HTBI primers. TCRdb independently ran MiXCR on the multiplex PCR reads; one entry per CDR3 protein. The sample consists of 750,000 to 950,000 distinct CDR3 sequences, 38% of them appearing once. The diagnostic basis comprised clinical symptoms, serum thyroxine and TRAb, thyroid ultrasound and orbital computed tomography. General observations from the study: The model forecast ophthalmopathy, anticipating it by a median around 6.9 months before onset. Among clonotypes expanded in thyroid above 0.001, most were also found in blood.

The receptor comes from a man between 18 and 35 years old with Graves' hyperthyroidism. Material: blood.

CDR3 nucleotide sequence: TGTGCCAGCAGCCGCGACAGTGGGCTAAATGAAAAACTGTTTTTT. Encoded protein: CASSRDSGLNEKLFF. The gene calls are TRBV7-9 and TRBJ1-4; tentative D call: TRBD1 (5 bases). Trimming left V 5 bases short and J 5 bases short, with 15 bases between. CDR3 length: 15 residues. CDR1 and CDR2 (germline): SEHNR, FQNEAQ (reference sequence).